A selection of T cell receptor beta chains follows, all from one sample in a study of tumor-infiltrating lymphocytes in primary liver carcinoma. TCRdb called the multiplex PCR reads again in MiXCR, with one record for every CDR3 protein. Of a few hundred thousand distinct CDR3 sequences detected, roughly three fifths appear once; the ten largest clones hold over 15%. The source material was peripheral blood. The receptor source for this set is a woman between 25 and 40 years old with primary liver carcinoma and hepatitis B virus infection. CDR3s include the opening cysteine and the closing phenylalanine or tryptophan. The D gene is left open where the match is weak. Clone size is stated in some rows and not others, as once, few, many or a class when expanded.

cdr3_aa cdr3_nt v_call d_call clone_size j_call
CASSNPMAEAFF TGTGCCAGCAGTAACCCCATGGCTGAAGCTTTCTTT TRBV6-5 . few TRBJ1-1
CASSQSWAGAFADAQYF TGCGCCAGCAGCCAAAGTTGGGCGGGAGCCTTCGCAGATGCGCAGTATTTT TRBV4-3 TRBD2 . TRBJ2-3
CASSRPPGTENSPLHF TGTGCCAGCAGCCGTCCCCCCGGGACAGAGAATTCACCCCTCCACTTT TRBV21-1 . few TRBJ1-6
CASSLERQGENSLLHF TGTGCCAGCAGCTTGGAGCGGCAGGGCGAAAATTCACTCCTCCACTTT TRBV5-6 . . TRBJ1-6
CASSYRYGSPLHF TGTGCCAGCAGTTACCGTTATGGTTCACCCCTCCACTTT TRBV6-5 . few TRBJ1-6
CASSRTTNNEQFF TGTGCCAGCTCGCGGACAACAAACAATGAGCAGTTCTTC TRBV12-3/TRBV12-4 . many TRBJ2-1
CASSQGDRVSLLHF TGCGCCAGCAGCCAAGGAGATCGGGTCTCACTCCTCCACTTT TRBV4-1 . . TRBJ1-6
CASSLKGRSTDTQYF TGTGCCAGCAGCTTAAAAGGGAGGAGTACAGATACGCAGTATTTT TRBV7-9 . . TRBJ2-3
CASSQEGRDLYEQYF TGCGCCAGCAGCCAAGAGGGACGGGACCTCTACGAGCAGTACTTC TRBV4-3 . . TRBJ2-7
CASSPLLGLAGGGGELFF TGTGCCAGCAGTCCCCTCTTGGGACTAGCGGGAGGTGGCGGGGAGCTGTTTTTT TRBV12-3/TRBV12-4 TRBD2 few TRBJ2-2
CASTHFQFGANVLTF TGTGCCAGCACCCACTTCCAATTTGGGGCCAACGTCCTGACTTTC TRBV12-3/TRBV12-4 . once TRBJ2-6
CASSLRRLSGKTDTQYF TGTGCCAGCAGCTTAAGACGGCTTAGCGGGAAAACAGATACGCAGTATTTT TRBV11-2 TRBD2 many TRBJ2-3
CSALTGTRGEQYF TGCAGCGCCCTCACCGGGACTAGGGGGGAGCAGTACTTC TRBV29-1 TRBD2 many TRBJ2-7
CASSWLADSTDTQYF TGTGCTAGCAGTTGGCTAGCGGATAGCACAGATACGCAGTATTTT TRBV28 TRBD2 . TRBJ2-3
CASSPRTGNTDTQYF TGTGCCAGCAGCCCCAGAACAGGAAACACAGATACGCAGTATTTT TRBV9 . . TRBJ2-3
CASSLAGQTGAEAFF TGTGCCAGCAGCTTAGCTGGACAGACCGGGGCCGAAGCTTTCTTT TRBV13 . . TRBJ1-1
CSVEQGAQGWRTEKLFF TGCAGCGTTGAACAAGGGGCGCAGGGCTGGAGGACCGAAAAACTGTTTTTT TRBV29-1 . many TRBJ1-4
CASTPSETSSTDTQYF TGTGCCAGCACTCCGAGTGAGACGTCGAGCACAGATACGCAGTATTTT TRBV11-2 . . TRBJ2-3
CASSLRTSGRGTQYF TGTGCCAGCAGTTTACGGACTAGCGGGAGGGGGACCCAGTACTTC TRBV28 TRBD2 once TRBJ2-5
CASRPIDSLYEQYF TGTGCCAGCAGACCGATCGACAGTCTCTACGAGCAGTACTTC TRBV28 . . TRBJ2-7
CAGSLGQGNSPLHF TGTGCCGGCAGTTTGGGACAGGGCAATTCACCCCTCCACTTT TRBV12-3/TRBV12-4 TRBD1 . TRBJ1-6
CASSFPNSPLHF TGTGCCAGCAGTTTCCCCAATTCACCCCTCCACTTT TRBV12-3/TRBV12-4 . . TRBJ1-6
CASSAFGQGWAGNTIYF TGTGCCAGCAGCGCCTTTGGACAGGGGTGGGCTGGAAACACCATATATTTT TRBV7-9 TRBD1 . TRBJ1-3
CASRLRLGSSYNEQFF TGCGCCAGCCGCCTAAGATTGGGGAGCTCCTACAATGAGCAGTTCTTC TRBV4-3 . few TRBJ2-1
CASSDRDTGELFF TGCGCCAGCAGCGATCGCGACACCGGGGAGCTGTTTTTT TRBV5-1 . few TRBJ2-2